In its sample, the clone carrying this T cell receptor (beta chain) was seen many times. TCRdb independently ran MiXCR on the 5' RACE reads; one entry per CDR3 protein. The sample has fewer than 85,000 distinct CDR3 sequences, about an eighth seen once; the top ten hold roughly 1.3%. The sample originates from a study of early T cells in non-severe SARS-CoV-2 infection. The germline CDR1 and CDR2 sequences are MGHDK and SYGVNS. V gave up 5 bases and J gave up 4 bases, with 9 bases separating them. The length of the CDR3 is 13 residues. The chain carries TRBV25-1 and TRBJ2-1; possibly TRBD2 for D (5 bases). The source material was whole blood. This TCR was sampled from an adult who was a healthcare worker with PCR-confirmed SARS-CoV-2 infection or an uninfected control (not recorded which). The CDR3 DNA reads as TGTGCCAGCAGTTCCGGGGAGTACAATGAGCAGTTCTTC. Protein: CASSSGEYNEQFF.